The clone carrying this T cell receptor beta chain was recorded once. Its target is unknown. This entry comes from a study of T cell responses to AZD1222 COVID-19 vaccine. Study-wide results and caveats: Spike was spanned by vaccine-associated CD4 TCRs, which were dominant at 160-218 and 743-854.

From germline, CDR1 is SNHLY and CDR2 FYNNEI. Losses at the gene ends were 4 bases for V and 0 bases for J; bases not matched to a gene: 5. The CDR3 runs 15 residues. The protocol was immunoSEQ multiplex PCR, while the TCRdb copy is restricted to in-frame clones and leaves out a portion. The sample holds about 140,000 clones, 91% seen once. The sample in question was peripheral blood, obtained 28 days after the second dose of the MenACWY control vaccine. This TCR came from an adult who received the MenACWY meningococcal vaccine as a control. V usage is TRBV2 and J usage is TRBJ2-5, with TRBD1 identical over 7 bases. The CDR3 DNA reads as TGTGCCAGCAGTGCTCCGGGACAGAACCAAGAGACCCAGTACTTC. Translating gives CASSAPGQNQETQYF.